The 25 T cell receptor beta chains below were found in one sample sequenced in a study of shared clonotypes between healthy human individuals. Repertoires were generated with immunoSEQ multiplex PCR, while TCRdb's copy carries only in-frame clones and drops some. The repertoire holds around 2.5 million clones, with over 85% as singletons. The sample consisted of naive CD4+ T cells from PBMCs. Subset described: CD45RA+ positively selected. The receptors stem from a man between 18 and 29 years old in good health. Some clones in this sample may be carry-over from other donors' samples.

This clone was picked up one time. V gene TRBV5-4 combines with J gene TRBJ2-7; D remains unclear. V lost 0 bases and J 0 bases, leaving 7 bases between the germline ends. This CDR3 has 14 residues. CDR1 is SGHNT, CDR2 YYREEE, per germline (reference sequence). CDR3 sequence: CASSLGRASYEQYF. DNA of the CDR3: TGTGCCAGCAGCTTGGGTAGAGCCTCCTACGAGCAGTACTTC. The full variable domain, completed using reference TRBV5-4 and TRBJ2-7, is ETGVTQSPTHLIKTRGQQVTLRCSSQSGHNTVSWYQQALGQGPQFIFQYYREEENGRGNFPPRFSGLQFPNYSSELNVNALELDDSALYLCASSLGRASYEQYFGPGTRLTVT.

V and J are TRBV4-3 and TRBJ2-3; 7 positions agree with TRBD1. From germline, CDR1 is LGHNA and CDR2 YSLEER. Unmatched junction bases numbered 13, after V lost 3 bases and J lost 4 bases. The CDR3 covers 17 residues. CDR3 DNA: TGCGCCAGCAGCCAGAATCCGTTGACAGGGTTTGCAGATACGCAGTATTTT. It translates to CASSQNPLTGFADTQYF.

V gene TRBV5-1 combines with J gene TRBJ2-5; D unclear. Germline lookup yields CDR1 SGHRS and CDR2 YFSETQ. This CDR3 has 16 amino acids. The ends were cut back, 0 bases at V and 0 bases at J, with 12 bases in the middle. The CDR3 nucleotides read TGCGCCAGCAGCTTGGCACTGCAACTACACCAAGAGACCCAGTACTTC. Its protein is CASSLALQLHQETQYF.

The chain employs TRBV5-1 and TRBJ2-5; D perhaps matches TRBD2 (5 bases). CDR3 length: 12 residues. Germline CDR1 reads SGHRS; CDR2 reads YFSETQ. V lost 5 bases and J lost 3, with 8 bases in between. The DNA of the CDR3 is TGCGCCAGCAGGGACTCTGAAGAGACCCAGTACTTC. It yields the protein CASRDSEETQYF.

The chain recombines TRBV16 with TRBJ2-1; D unclear. The CDR3 spans 13 residues. Germline V gene lookup returns CDR1 KGHSY and CDR2 FQNENV. Between the trimmed V and J ends, which lost 1 base and 4 bases, there was a span of 5 bases. In DNA, the CDR3 is TGTGCCAGCAGCCAATTTAGTTACAATGAGCAGTTCTTC. Translating it yields CASSQFSYNEQFF.

The V call is TRBV30, the J call TRBJ1-2, with D unclear. Trimming took 0 bases from V and 4 from J, leaving 12 bases between them. This CDR3 has 14 amino acids. Germline-derived CDR1 and CDR2 are GTSNPN and SVGIG (reference sequence). CDR3 bases: TGTGCCTGGAGTGTGAGGCGCTCGTCCTATGGCTACACCTTC. Its protein product is CAWSVRRSSYGYTF.

J is TRBJ1-5 and V is TRBV10-3, with D perhaps TRBD1 (6 bases). Germline V gene data show CDR1 as ENHRY and CDR2 as SYGVKD. V was trimmed by 4 bases and J by 5 bases, leaving 9 bases between them. The length of the CDR3 is 13 residues. The CDR3 region has the DNA TGTGCCATCAGTGCGGCAGGGGATCAGCCCCAGCATTTT. It is translated as CAISAAGDQPQHF.

As regards this clone: Distinct nucleotide sequences in the sample also encode this CDR3. The chain employs TRBV5-1 and TRBJ1-2; D ambiguous. Trimming stripped 1 base from V and 2 bases from J, with 3 bases between. Germline V lookup: CDR1 SGHRS, CDR2 YFSETQ. The CDR3 consists of 12 residues. The CDR3 sequence: CASSLTNYGYTF. The DNA for the CDR3 is TGCGCCAGCAGCTTGACCAACTATGGCTACACCTTC.

The gene calls are TRBV14 and TRBJ2-3; D not certain. This CDR3 spans 17 amino acids. Germline CDR1 is SGHDN and CDR2 is FVKESK. Deletions cut 1 base from V and 2 bases from J, with 16 bases between. This CDR3 is CASSQVVPVGYTDTQYF. The CDR3 nucleotides are TGTGCCAGCAGCCAAGTTGTCCCAGTGGGTTACACAGATACGCAGTATTTT.

The chain carries TRBV7-4 and TRBJ2-7, with D perhaps TRBD1 (6 bases). This CDR3 is 15 amino acids long. V dropped 5 bases and J dropped 2 bases, with 16 bases sitting between them. Germline V gives CDR1 SGHVT, CDR2 SQSDAQ. The CDR3 loop is CASSPAMGAPYEQYF. CDR3 nucleotide sequence: TGTGCCAGCAGCCCGGCCATGGGGGCCCCCTACGAGCAGTACTTC.

This chain uses TRBV7-3 with TRBJ1-1; TRBD1 matches at 7 bases. Germline V gives CDR1 SGHTA, CDR2 FQGTGA. Trimming took 5 bases from V and 5 from J; bases not matched to a gene: 11. The CDR3 contains 15 residues. The CDR3, as DNA: TGTGCCAGCAGCCCTAGCGGGACAGTGCTGACTGAAGCTTTCTTT. The encoded protein is CASSPSGTVLTEAFF.

The V and J genes are TRBV27 and TRBJ1-5; tentatively, D is TRBD1 (6 bases). The CDR3 totals 13 residues. V lost 1 base and J 11 bases, leaving 12 bases between the germline ends. Germline CDR1 reads MNHEY; CDR2 reads SMNVEV (reference sequence). The CDR3 protein is CASSLWITGTQHF. The DNA of the CDR3 is TGTGCCAGCAGTTTATGGATAACAGGGACCCAGCATTTT.

This sequence joins TRBV5-4 and TRBJ2-2; 13 nucleotides align to TRBD2. Germline CDR1 SGHNT, CDR2 YYREEE (reference sequence). This CDR3 has 18 amino acids. Germline trimming cut 4 bases from V and 1 base from J; bases unmatched to any gene: 7. In DNA form, the CDR3 reads TGTGCCAGCAGCCTCGGGGGACTAGCGGGATTGAACACCGGGGAGCTGTTTTTT. Translated, it gives CASSLGGLAGLNTGELFF.

This sequence joins TRBV9 and TRBJ2-5; 7 bases agree with TRBD1. V lost 3 bases and J lost 2; bases outside the gene matches: 4. The CDR3 sequence is 14 residues long. Germline V gives CDR1 SGDLS, CDR2 YYNGEE. CDR3 nucleotides: TGTGCCAGCAGCGCATGGGACAGACAAGAGACCCAGTACTTC. This codes for CASSAWDRQETQYF.

The chain links TRBV27 to TRBJ2-4; 8 bases fit TRBD1. The germline V gene has CDR1 MNHEY and CDR2 SMNVEV (reference sequence). The junction had 4 bases not matched to a gene; V was cut back by 2 bases and J by 4 bases. This CDR3 comprises 15 residues. The CDR3 sequence: CASSLIGQGKNIQYF. Here the CDR3 DNA reads TGTGCCAGCAGTTTAATCGGACAGGGTAAAAACATTCAGTACTTC.

CDR3 bases: TGCGCCAGCAGCTTGGATCCCAGAGTCGGAAACACCATATATTTT. Translated: CASSLDPRVGNTIYF. The chain recombines TRBV5-1 with TRBJ1-3, with unresolved D. V dropped 0 bases and J dropped 4 bases, with 11 bases sitting between them. CDR1 and CDR2 (germline): SGHRS, YFSETQ. This CDR3 spans 15 amino acids.

V gene TRBV29-1 combines with J gene TRBJ2-7; TRBD1 matches 10 bases. With V trimmed by 6 bases and J by 3 bases, 8 bases remained unmatched. This CDR3 has 14 amino acids. CDR1 is SQVTM and CDR2 is ANQGSEA in the germline V gene. The CDR3 region is CSVRTGTGVYEQYF. CDR3 DNA: TGCAGCGTCCGAACCGGGACAGGGGTCTACGAGCAGTACTTC.

CDR3 bases: TGTGCCAGCAGTTCAACCGGGCGCCAGTTCTTC. This gives the protein CASSSTGRQFF. The chain recombines TRBV27 with TRBJ2-1; D gene unclear. Germline loops: CDR1 MNHEY, CDR2 SMNVEV (reference sequence). V was cut by 4 bases and J by 13 bases, with 11 bases left in between. This CDR3 spans 11 amino acids.

V usage is TRBV6-1 and J usage is TRBJ2-1; 12 bases are a match to TRBD2. Germline trimming cut 1 base from V and 3 bases from J; bases unmatched to any gene: 16. The length of the CDR3 is 21 residues. Germline CDR1 MNHNS, CDR2 SASEGT. The CDR3 coding sequence is TGTGCCAGCAGTGAAGAGGCTAGCGGGAGGGGATCTGTGTGGCTCTACAATGAGCAGTTCTTC. Its protein product is CASSEEASGRGSVWLYNEQFF.

This sequence joins TRBV4-2 and TRBJ2-3; tentatively, D is TRBD2 (5 bases). The V end lost 1 base, the J end lost 0 bases, and 14 bases lay between the germline ends. The length of the CDR3 is 17 residues. Germline CDR1 and CDR2: LGHNA and YNFKEQ. The CDR3 region has the DNA TGTGCCAGCAGCCAAGCCGCCGGAGGTTCCAGCACAGATACGCAGTATTTT. This sequence encodes CASSQAAGGSSTDTQYF.

For this clone: Different DNA sequences within this sample yield the same CDR3. The chain recombines TRBV14 with TRBJ1-1; tentative D call: TRBD1 (6 bases). Germline values: CDR1 SGHDN, CDR2 FVKESK. Trimming shortened V by 5 bases and J by 3 bases, and 10 bases separated the two germline ends. This CDR3 has 13 amino acids. CDR3 bases: TGTGCCAGCAGCTTACAGGGTTACACTGAAGCTTTCTTT. It encodes CASSLQGYTEAFF.

This clone has only one observation. V is TRBV7-8 and J is TRBJ2-5, with 10 nucleotides matching TRBD2. CDR1 is SGHVS, CDR2 FQNEAQ, per germline. CDR3 length: 14 amino acids. The junction had 7 bases not matched to a gene; V was cut back by 7 bases and J by 5 bases. The CDR3 DNA reads as TGTGCCAGCAAGCGGGAGGGCCGAGCGGAGACCCAGTACTTC. This codes for CASKREGRAETQYF.

This chain uses TRBV5-1 with TRBJ2-1; a possible D gene is TRBD1 (5 bases). Trimming took 4 bases from V and 5 from J, leaving 13 bases between them. Germline assignment: CDR1 SGHRS and CDR2 YFSETQ. The CDR3 is 14 residues long. CDR3 nucleotide sequence: TGCGCCAGCAGCCTGACAGAAGGGAACAATGAGCAGTTCTTC. Its translation: CASSLTEGNNEQFF. The whole variable domain, filled in from reference TRBV5-1 and TRBJ2-1, reads KAGVTQTPRYLIKTRGQQVTLSCSPISGHRSVSWYQQTPGQGLQFLFEYFSETQRNKGNFPGRFSGRQFSNSRSEMNVSTLELGDSALYLCASSLTEGNNEQFFGPGTRLTVL.

A remark on this clone: Other DNA sequences in the same sample also yield this CDR3. The gene calls are TRBV5-4 and TRBJ2-7; 14 bases fit TRBD2. Germline lookup yields CDR1 SGHNT and CDR2 YYREEE (reference sequence). This CDR3 has 15 amino acids. The ends lost 3 bases at V and 4 bases at J; junction bases unmatched: 3. In DNA, the CDR3 is TGTGCCAGCAGCTCGGGACTAGCGGGAGCGTACGAGCAGTACTTC. Residues: CASSSGLAGAYEQYF.

This clone was seen only a few times. The V gene is TRBV7-3, the J gene TRBJ1-1; D remains ambiguous. Germline CDR1 is SGHTA and CDR2 is FQGTGA. V lost 5 bases and J 2 bases, leaving 12 bases between the germline ends. This CDR3 contains 14 residues. CDR3 sequence: CASSPSPTNTEAFF. CDR3 nucleotides: TGTGCCAGCAGCCCATCCCCAACCAACACTGAAGCTTTCTTT.